This T cell receptor (beta chain) came from a study of cytomegalovirus exposure and HLA in healthy donors (dated by TCRdb to the late 2010s). For the wider study: An earlier analysis of several hundred of the donors reported more than 250 Gb of sequence data and 120 million or so unique TCR beta sequences from some 180 million T cells. A later genetic analysis used genome-wide SNP genotypes for about 55% of the 666 donors, treating that subset as a discovery cohort. In the later analysis, no new phenotypic data were used to find candidate immune exposures; instead, reliance was placed on TCR beta sequences and their occurrence across donors. Every discovery cohort repertoire had been produced on one sequencing platform. In a later analysis, previously published TCR beta repertoires from 600 to 850 donors were re-analyzed and high-resolution HLA genotyping was added so that TCR occurrence patterns could be studied. Typing coverage varied by locus: about 620-640 donors for A, B, C, DRB1 and DQB1; around 560 for DQA1; around 610 for DPA1; about 450 for DPB1. The study combined high-throughput TCR immunosequencing, statistical association of individual TCRs with disease status, and machine learning to predict cytomegalovirus infection status. The study aimed to test whether cataloging public T cell receptors could reveal signatures of past pathogen exposure. The study profiled the T cell repertoires of 500 to 800 subjects by immunosequencing and related them to cytomegalovirus serostatus. Among about 410 genotyped donors of the cohort, an average of around 220,000 unique TCR beta nucleotide sequences was sequenced per donor, of which 15% to 20% were non-productive. An earlier analysis of roughly 600 of the donors used high-throughput TCR beta sequencing to judge whether each TCR beta V gene segment behaved as functional or pseudogenic. Donor age, sex, ethnicity and CMV serostatus were compiled alongside the repertoire data. Of the roughly 400 genotyped donors, about 84% fell in the genetic ancestry cluster associated with self-reported Caucasian donors. An early release covering roughly 600 HLA-typed donors comprised approximately 300 gigabases of sequencing data and some 79 million unique TCR sequences. Because of strong linkage in the cohort, five DR-DQ haplotypes were treated as single units for association and clustering. HLA typing included class I and class II loci at four-digit resolution. In addition to the first cohort of around 670 subjects, a separate validation cohort of 100 to 150 different subjects was used.

Library prep was done by the immunoSEQ multiplex PCR assay. A mixture of 60 forward primers for TCR Vbeta segments and 13 reverse primers for TCR Jbeta segments was used in the multiplex PCR. A multiplex PCR assay on genomic DNA amplified the CDR3 region of rearranged TCR beta genes. On the Illumina HiSeq System, the amplified TCR beta libraries were sequenced as 87-base-pair reads. The paper's processing steps were these. A later analysis tallied about 77 million unique TCR beta chains across the 666 repertoires, and about 10 million of those chains were shared by two or more donors. Raw reads were error-corrected and collapsed into unique sequences with a nearest-neighbor algorithm that merged closely related sequences to remove PCR and sequencing errors. CDR3 sequences were aligned to IMGT reference sequences to assign V, D and J gene segments. Each retained sequence needed at least a six-nucleotide match to both a V gene segment and a J gene segment. A rearrangement was called productive if the CDR3 had no stop codons and remained in frame with V and J, and every other rearrangement was called non-productive. CDR3 was defined by IMGT convention, running from the second conserved V-encoded cysteine to the conserved J-encoded phenylalanine. The earlier analysis of about 500 of the donors excluded sequences that lacked an unambiguous match to a single V gene segment. An earlier analysis of fewer than 650 of the donors classified V segments as functional when productive rearrangements were above 56.7% and as segregating when the standard deviation between donors was above 5%. A statistical classification framework was developed to diagnose cytomegalovirus status using the catalog of TCR beta chain sequences. V and J gene assignment, in a later analysis, came from comparing TCR nucleotide sequences with IMGT/GENE-DB human TR gene sequences. In a later analysis, CDR3 sequences and most-parsimonious VDJ recombination scenarios were assigned using the TCRdist pipeline. A later analysis defined each TCR beta chain by its CDR3 amino acid sequence plus V-gene family, and excluded reads lacking a unique V-gene family. To address suspected cross-contamination and a sequencing artifact, a later analysis removed 550 to 750 highly shared, low-generation-probability nucleotide sequences. In a later analysis, a clonal expansion index for each public chain was calculated from normalized within-repertoire ranks of inferred template counts. In a later analysis, generation probabilities were computed with a VDJ recombination model fitted to out-of-frame rearrangements, and the resulting probabilities were checked against IGoR. In a later analysis, TCR-TCR, TCR-HLA and TCR-CMV co-occurrence was scored with hypergeometric tests, and a repertoire-size bias correction was applied to TCR pairs. False discovery rates were estimated in a later analysis by permuting HLA or CMV assignments 20 times. In a later analysis, co-occurring TCRs were grouped with DBSCAN, and TCRdist sequence similarity was added when clustering was performed within HLA-allele-positive subsets. Co-occurrence clustering excluded repertoires with fewer than 30,000 or more than 120,000 public chains, plus five with anomalous nucleotide sharing. Not all clones reach the TCRdb copy of this immuneACCESS table, which keeps in-frame sequences only. Checked studies attribute under half of the gap to unresolved V genes and leave the rest unexplained. Clone size and the V and J calls come from that table; the DNA yielded D and trimming. This sample is represented by around 100,000 clones; over 60% of them were singletons. The ten most abundant clones make up roughly 5% of the sample.

The cysteine opens and the phenylalanine closes a CDR3 of 15 amino acids. Only the CDR3 portion is preserved as DNA: 45 bases, with reading frame beginning at the first base. Here V drops 3 bases and J drops 4 bases, and the junction holds 4 bases not matched to any gene. From a lookup of the germline V gene (reference sequence), CDR1 and CDR2 are LNHNV and YYDKDF. Comment on this clone: Its antigen is not yet known. Base qualities are not recorded, but no much larger clone differs from it by a single base.

The cohort was made up of 666 healthy bone marrow donors. Cohort members were all nominally healthy when sampled, although unrecorded immune exposures were likely present. The donor tested CMV seropositive and was one of the 289 seropositive cohort members. A peripheral blood sample was collected from each donor, and TCR beta sequencing was performed on peripheral blood mononuclear cells. Genomic DNA was extracted from the blood cell samples with the Qiagen DNeasy Blood Extraction Kit. Paper-wide results and their limitations: Several of the top co-occurrence clusters appeared to be linked to parvovirus B19, influenza, CMV and Epstein-Barr virus, according to a later analysis. A further reported finding was that TCR beta sequences accurately predicted the HLA-A and HLA-B alleles for most subjects in the first cohort. Because some donors lacked HLA typing at each locus, the association tests relied only on the typed subset. In a later genetic analysis, fewer N-insertions in productive TCRs were reported among donors in an Asian-associated ancestry cluster than the roughly 700-donor mean. The sequencing pipeline was judged likely to have produced a cluster of highly shared sequence variants as a technical artifact. While some public TCRs were present in many individuals, most TCR sequences turned up only very rarely across donors. A total of around 150 TCR beta chains were listed by the study as associated with cytomegalovirus. The only immune exposure information available for the cohort was CMV serostatus. A later analysis associated approximately 17,000 TCR beta sequences with specific HLA alleles at a false discovery rate of 0.05. Sequencing depth was assumed to be roughly uniform across donors in the presence/absence analyses, though that assumption may not hold. In vitro tests confirmed that a few of the cytomegalovirus-associated TCR beta chains recognize cytomegalovirus antigens. A later analysis found that most CMV-associated TCR beta chains appeared HLA-restricted, with HLA associations seemingly driven largely by CMV exposure. According to a later analysis, TCR association rates differed among HLA loci, with DRB1 alleles showing the most associated TCRs and HLA-C alleles showing the fewest. Because counts were too low, some 16 rarely observed V segments, including chromosome 9 orphons, were excluded from the earlier analysis of a few hundred of the donors. In a later analysis, HLA-associated TCR beta chains showed more clonal expansion and lower generation probabilities than non-associated chains that were equally common. The 87-base-pair reads could not distinguish some IMGT-functional V segments, including TRBV6-2 and TRBV6-3, so those segments were excluded. In a later genetic analysis, a missense DCLRE1C variant was associated with V-gene and J-gene trimming of TCR beta chains, and the association was replicated in an independent cohort. In this cohort, only TCR beta chains were sequenced, and detectable features were limited by the absence of alpha or paired-chain data. In an earlier analysis of approximately 600 of the donors, most TCR beta V segments were observed in productive rearrangements about 90% or about 30% of the time, broadly matching IMGT annotations. According to the authors, the approach could potentially be generalized to other disease states and immunological phenotypes. Assigning TCR associations to individual alleles was difficult when HLA alleles, especially DR and DQ, strongly co-occurred. The classifier was reported to diagnose cytomegalovirus status with high specificity and sensitivity in both the original and validation cohorts. Correlated functional status among segregating V segments might reflect linkage disequilibrium, but an unknown experimental factor could not be ruled out.

The chain joins TRBV15 to TRBJ2-7, and 12 bases in between align with TRBD2. The source of this sequence is a man aged 55 to 70 in good health and CMV-seropositive. The sequenced material came from PBMCs. The CDR3 is CATSRVTSGGYEQYF. The DNA is as follows: TGTGCCACCAGCAGGGTGACTAGCGGGGGATACGAGCAGTACTTC. Joined to the reference TRBV15 and TRBJ2-7 proteins, this CDR3 gives the full variable domain: DAMVIQNPRYQVTQFGKPVTLSCSQTLNHNVMYWYQQKSSQAPKLLFHYYDKDFNNEADTPDNFQSRRPNTSFCFLDIRSPGLGDTAMYLCATSRVTSGGYEQYFGPGTRLTVT.